This TCR beta chain was retrieved from a study of human T cells and chemical hapten exposure. Looking at the study overall: In the approximately 24-week study, patients were dosed weekly with diphenylcyclopropenone on the scalp throughout. The study, taken as a whole, reports: Donors were affected by alopecia, so their immune reaction might vary from that of healthy individuals.

Germline V gene data show CDR1 as SQVTM and CDR2 as ANQGSEA. This CDR3 has 16 residues. J gave up 9 bases and V 4 bases, and 16 bases lay outside the gene matches. This clonotype was found a few times. Its matching antigen is unknown. Time point: patch test 2, 6 weeks after DPC sensitization. Treatment meaning: therapeutic diphenylcyclopropenone sensitization with weekly scalp DPC. Those who donated were patients with alopecia, 18 to 70 years of age, and suitable for DPC. Unique molecular identifiers were affixed to discrete cDNA molecules within the library. One entry per CDR3 protein results from TCRdb running MiXCR on the RACE reads. The data contain 110,000 to 150,000 distinct CDR3 sequences, over 9.5% of them singletons.

This sequence originates from a woman aged 45-65 years with alopecia areata. Some clones in this sample may be carry-over from other donors' samples. This rearrangement joins TRBV29-1 to TRBJ2-1; 9 nucleotides match TRBD2. Sequences were derived from whole blood, sampled in connection with sensitization to the hapten diphenylcyclopropenone (DPC). The CDR3 DNA reads as TGCAGCGTTGGCCCGCCCACCGGGACTAGCTTTGGTGAGCAGTTCTTC. Encoded protein: CSVGPPTGTSFGEQFF.